Detailed here is one TCR beta chain. The antigen it recognizes is unknown. The record has no base qualities; no much larger clone is one base away. The data were obtained in a study of blood T cell repertoires in COVID-19 (dated by TCRdb to 2020 to 2022). About the study as a whole: Samples covering the acute and convalescent phases of COVID-19 were provided by collaborators in the United States, Italy and Spain. The material from the prospective study consisted of cDNA or gDNA derived from T cells, B-cell-depleted T cells, or PBMCs. The dataset comprised deeply sampled blood TCRbeta repertoires from subjects exposed to, actively infected with, or recovered from COVID-19. The repertoires were released in a freely available public database intended as a resource for research on the immune response to SARS-CoV-2. The samples were drawn from two sources: the first 160 participants of the ongoing ImmuneRACE study, and 1,254 subjects contributed by 6 global collaborators. Sample metadata almost always included a de-identified subject ID, COVID-19 status, age in years and sex. Where available, HLA class I and class II types were obtained from metadata supplied by the sample provider rather than from assay-based typing.

TCRbeta CDR3 regions were amplified from genomic DNA using the immunoSEQ Assay, a bias-controlled multiplex PCR. From the authors' description of their analysis: Nucleated cell counts per sample were estimated from amplification of reference gene primers within the assay. To quantify the absolute abundance of each unique TCRbeta CDR3 rearrangement, sequence reads were collapsed and filtered. For each sample, productive Simpson clonality was calculated by taking the square root of Simpson's diversity index across productive rearrangements. The clones in this table, taken by TCRdb from immuneACCESS, are in-frame only. Not every clone is retained; where verified, under half of the shortfall comes from an unresolved V gene, and the cause of the rest is unknown. V and J calls and clone size come straight from that table; D and trimming were deduced from the DNA. The sample table holds some 74,000 clones, of which 80% to 90% were seen once. In total, the top ten clones hold less than 8% of the sample.

Overall study outcomes, separate from this receptor: The amount of clinical and demographic metadata varied by source and participant and was provided uncurated.

Collaborating institutions collected whole blood in K2EDTA tubes following their own protocols. For TCRbeta analysis, collaborator samples were shipped as frozen whole blood, as isolated PBMCs, or as DNA extracted from either sample type. The cysteine opens and the phenylalanine closes a CDR3 of 17 amino acids. The retained sequence is limited to the CDR3, 51 bases, with the frame set at the first base. The V and J ends are trimmed by 1 base and 0 bases, leaving 13 bases between them. Taken from the germline V gene, the CDR1 and CDR2 loops are SGHTA and FQGNSA. The sequence was obtained from a man aged 50-59 years with active COVID-19. The sequencing input was peripheral blood. The chain is encoded by TRBV7-2 joined to TRBJ1-3; no confident D gene assignment can be made. CDR3 region: CASSLETYGASGNTIYF. The nucleotides are TGTGCCAGCAGCTTAGAAACGTACGGTGCCTCTGGAAACACCATATATTTT. Extended through the reference TRBV7-2 and TRBJ1-3 proteins, this CDR3 yields the full variable domain: GAGVSQSPSNKVTEKGKDVELRCDPISGHTALYWYRQSLGQGLEFLIYFQGNSAPDKSGLPSDRFSAERTGGSVSTLTIQRTQQEDSAVYLCASSLETYGASGNTIYFGEGSWLTVV.